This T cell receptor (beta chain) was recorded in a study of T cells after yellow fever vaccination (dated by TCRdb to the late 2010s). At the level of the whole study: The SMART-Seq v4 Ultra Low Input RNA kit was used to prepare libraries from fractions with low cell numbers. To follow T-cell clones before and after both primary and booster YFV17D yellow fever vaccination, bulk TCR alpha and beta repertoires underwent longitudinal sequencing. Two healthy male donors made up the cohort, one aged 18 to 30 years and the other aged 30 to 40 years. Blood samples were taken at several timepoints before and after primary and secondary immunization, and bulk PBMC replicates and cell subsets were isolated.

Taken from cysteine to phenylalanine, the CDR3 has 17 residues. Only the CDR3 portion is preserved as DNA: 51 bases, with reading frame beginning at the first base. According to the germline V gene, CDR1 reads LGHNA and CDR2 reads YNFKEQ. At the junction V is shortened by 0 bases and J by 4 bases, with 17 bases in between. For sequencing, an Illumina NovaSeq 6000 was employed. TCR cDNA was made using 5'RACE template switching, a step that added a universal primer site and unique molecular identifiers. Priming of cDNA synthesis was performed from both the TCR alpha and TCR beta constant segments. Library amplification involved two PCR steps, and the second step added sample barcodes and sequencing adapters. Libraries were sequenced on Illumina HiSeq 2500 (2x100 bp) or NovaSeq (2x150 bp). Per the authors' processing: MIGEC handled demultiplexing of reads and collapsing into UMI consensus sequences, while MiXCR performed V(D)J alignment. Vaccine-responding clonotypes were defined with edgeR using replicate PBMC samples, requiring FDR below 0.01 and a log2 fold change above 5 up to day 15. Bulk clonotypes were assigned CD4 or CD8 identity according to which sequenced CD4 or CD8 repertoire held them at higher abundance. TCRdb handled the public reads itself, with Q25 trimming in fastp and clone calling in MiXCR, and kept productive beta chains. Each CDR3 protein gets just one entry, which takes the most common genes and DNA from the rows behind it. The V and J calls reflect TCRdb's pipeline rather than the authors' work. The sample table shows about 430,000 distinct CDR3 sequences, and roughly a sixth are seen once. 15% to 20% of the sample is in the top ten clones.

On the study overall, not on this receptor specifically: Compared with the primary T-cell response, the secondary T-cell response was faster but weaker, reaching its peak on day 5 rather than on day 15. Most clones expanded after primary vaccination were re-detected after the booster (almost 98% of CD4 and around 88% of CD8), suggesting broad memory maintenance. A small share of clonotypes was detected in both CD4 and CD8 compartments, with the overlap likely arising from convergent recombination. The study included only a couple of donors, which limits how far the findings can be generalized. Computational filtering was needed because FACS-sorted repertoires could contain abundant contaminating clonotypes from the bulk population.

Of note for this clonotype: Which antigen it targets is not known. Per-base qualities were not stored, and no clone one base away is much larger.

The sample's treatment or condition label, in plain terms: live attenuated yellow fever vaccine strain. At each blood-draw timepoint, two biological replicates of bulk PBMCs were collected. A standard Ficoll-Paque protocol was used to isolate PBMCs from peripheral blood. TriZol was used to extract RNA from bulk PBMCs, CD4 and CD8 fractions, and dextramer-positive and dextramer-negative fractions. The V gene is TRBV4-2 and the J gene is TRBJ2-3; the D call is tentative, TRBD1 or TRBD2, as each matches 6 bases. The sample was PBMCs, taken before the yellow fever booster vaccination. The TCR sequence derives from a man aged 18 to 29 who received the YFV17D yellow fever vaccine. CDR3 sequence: CASSQDLGQGRPDTQYF. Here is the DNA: TGTGCCAGCAGCCAAGATCTGGGGCAGGGGAGGCCAGATACGCAGTATTTT.